The source of this T cell receptor (beta chain) is a study of blood T cell repertoires in COVID-19. Study information: T cells, B-cell-depleted T cells, or PBMCs provided the cDNA or gDNA that served as material.

Followed over time, Seattle patients had been enrolled while infection was active. Authors' analysis steps: Using reference gene primer amplification, nucleated cell counts were estimated. Clones were sequenced by immunoSEQ multiplex PCR, and TCRdb holds only the in-frame ones, with some missing. V and J calls and clone size are as listed in that table; D and trimming were resolved from the DNA. This repertoire shows about 220,000 clones, 80% to 85% found once; its top ten account for 5.2%. CDR1 and CDR2 (germline): MRHNA, SNTAGT. The CDR3 sequence is 13 residues long. J lost 3 bases, V lost 6 bases, and 3 bases had no gene match.

The sequencing input was peripheral blood. This chain uses TRBV6-4 with TRBJ2-3; the match to TRBD2 covers 7 bases. The TCR originated in a woman in her 70s with COVID-19, enrolled during active disease. CDR3 bases: TGTGCCAGCAGCCGGGAGGTAACAGATACGCAGTATTTT. Protein product: CASSREVTDTQYF.